This entry lists 30 T cell receptor beta chains sequenced from one sample in a study of CD8+ T cells in alopecia areata. RNA extraction was followed by reverse transcription into cDNA, which acted as the sequencing template. The table came from immunoSEQ multiplex PCR; TCRdb's copy has only in-frame clones and leaves some out. The sample lists 200,000 or so clones, roughly 60% seen once, with 5.5% in the top ten. Documented treatment: oral pan-JAK inhibitor, 5-10 mg twice daily. Material: CD4+ T cells sorted from blood, obtained at week 24, from a patient treated with tofacitinib. The source of these receptors is a human donor with alopecia areata.

The chain employs TRBV29-1 and TRBJ1-1; tentatively, D is TRBD1 (6 bases). V was shortened by 6 bases and J by 1 base, with 12 bases between the two germline ends. CDR3 length equals 13 residues. The germline V gene has CDR1 SQVTM and CDR2 ANQGSEA. The CDR3 DNA is TGCAGCGTCCTCAGGGGACCGAACACTGAAGCTTTCTTT. Translation gives CSVLRGPNTEAFF.

This clone was counted only a few times. V is TRBV29-1 and J is TRBJ1-2; possibly TRBD1 for D (5 bases). The V gene lost 7 bases and the J gene lost 7 bases, with 10 bases spanning the gap. The CDR3 length is 10 residues. The germline CDR1 and CDR2 sequences are SQVTM and ANQGSEA. The DNA of the CDR3 is TGCAGCGACGCGGGACCTGGCTACACCTTC. Its protein product is CSDAGPGYTF.

V gene TRBV2 combines with J gene TRBJ1-3; 10 bases align to TRBD1. J lost 4 bases, V lost 7 bases, and 16 bases had no gene match. Germline CDR1 SNHLY, CDR2 FYNNEI. There are 18 residues in the CDR3. The CDR3 nucleotides read TGTGCCAGCATCCGACTGAAGGGGGACAGGGGCATCGGAAACACCATATATTTT. It translates to CASIRLKGDRGIGNTIYF.

This rearrangement joins TRBV5-1 to TRBJ2-5; D uncertain. CDR1 SGHRS and CDR2 YFSETQ come from the germline V gene. Trimming left V 0 bases short and J 0 bases short, with 9 bases between. The CDR3 has 15 amino acids. The CDR3 coding sequence is TGCGCCAGCAGCTTGGATTCCGGCGACCAAGAGACCCAGTACTTC. Translation gives CASSLDSGDQETQYF. Combining the CDR3 with reference TRBV5-1 and TRBJ2-5 gives the whole variable domain KAGVTQTPRYLIKTRGQQVTLSCSPISGHRSVSWYQQTPGQGLQFLFEYFSETQRNKGNFPGRFSGRQFSNSRSEMNVSTLELGDSALYLCASSLDSGDQETQYFGPGTRLLVL.

The chain employs TRBV29-1 and TRBJ2-1; D ambiguous. The V end lost 0 bases, the J end lost 7 bases, and 10 bases lay between the germline ends. The germline V gene encodes CDR1 SQVTM and CDR2 ANQGSEA. This CDR3 is built from 13 residues. CDR3 in DNA: TGCAGCGTTGAAGATCCCAGGCAGAATGAGCAGTTCTTC. It encodes CSVEDPRQNEQFF.

This chain connects TRBV2 to TRBJ2-1, with 9 nucleotides matching TRBD2. Germline CDR1 reads SNHLY; CDR2 reads FYNNEI. After removal of 7 bases from V and 9 bases from J, the junction contained 13 bases not matched to a gene. The CDR3 has 15 amino acids. CDR3 residues: CASTPGRGGQSEQFF. The CDR3 DNA is TGTGCCAGCACCCCGGGGCGGGGGGGCCAAAGTGAGCAGTTCTTC.

The chain joins TRBV15 to TRBJ1-5; no definite D call. The CDR3 consists of 15 residues. V dropped 7 bases and J dropped 2 bases, with 15 bases sitting between them. Germline CDR1 LNHNV, CDR2 YYDKDF (reference sequence). The CDR3 loop reads CATKLGHGGNQPQHF. The CDR3 DNA sequence: TGTGCCACCAAGCTCGGCCACGGGGGCAATCAGCCCCAGCATTTT.

The rearrangement links TRBV4-2 to TRBJ1-2; 7 bases fit TRBD1. The CDR3 contains 15 residues. The ends lost 0 bases at V and 6 bases at J; junction bases unmatched: 7. Germline loops: CDR1 LGHNA, CDR2 YNFKEQ. The CDR3 nucleotides read TGTGCCAGCAGCCAAGATGGGACAGATGACGATGGCTACACCTTC. Translating gives CASSQDGTDDDGYTF.

The chain joins TRBV30 to TRBJ2-3; D gene uncertain. Germline assignment: CDR1 GTSNPN and CDR2 SVGIG (reference sequence). V shed 0 bases and J shed 1 base, with 5 bases lying between them. CDR3 length: 13 residues. The CDR3 is CAWSVKGTDTQYF. CDR3 nucleotide sequence: TGTGCCTGGAGTGTTAAGGGCACAGATACGCAGTATTTT.

This clone was seen more than once but under ten times. This chain links TRBV28 with TRBJ1-2; 11 bases map to TRBD1. Germline V lookup: CDR1 MDHEN, CDR2 SYDVKM. With 5 bases clipped from V and 2 bases from J, the junction kept 4 bases outside the gene matches. This CDR3 is 15 amino acids long. The CDR3 sequence: CASSLRTGGNYGYTF. CDR3 nucleotides: TGTGCCAGCAGTCTACGGACAGGGGGCAACTATGGCTACACCTTC.

This clone has a handful of counts. This chain uses TRBV5-6 with TRBJ2-7; the D gene is possibly TRBD2 (6 bases). V lost 4 bases to trimming and J lost 5 bases, with 13 bases between them. Germline loops: CDR1 SGHDT, CDR2 YYEEEE. This CDR3 comprises 13 residues. CDR3 sequence: CASSLGREDEQYF. CDR3 DNA sequence: TGTGCCAGCAGCCTGGGCAGGGAGGACGAGCAGTACTTC.

V is TRBV7-2 and J is TRBJ1-4; D gene ambiguous. The CDR3 runs 15 residues. The germline gives CDR1 SGHTA, CDR2 FQGNSA. Trimming took off 3 bases at V and 0 bases at J, with 8 bases between the two ends. This CDR3 reads CASSLSESTNEKLFF. The CDR3 region has the DNA TGTGCCAGCAGCTTGTCAGAATCAACTAATGAAAAACTGTTTTTT.

The chain is built from TRBV27 and TRBJ1-4; 7 bases are a match to TRBD1. The trim removed 6 bases at V and 12 bases at J, leaving 10 bases unmatched. The germline gives CDR1 MNHEY, CDR2 SMNVEV (reference sequence). This CDR3 has 13 amino acids. CDR3 sequence reads: CASSQNRGRELFF. CDR3 DNA: TGTGCCAGCAGCCAAAACAGGGGTAGGGAACTGTTTTTT.

The V call is TRBV6-6, the J call TRBJ1-2; D is possibly TRBD1 (5 bases). Germline-derived CDR1 and CDR2 are MNHNY and SVGAGI (reference sequence). The CDR3 contains 15 residues. Deletions cut 2 bases from V and 4 bases from J, with 14 bases between. The CDR3 DNA reads as TGTGCCAGCAGTTACGAAGTGGGGGGAATCTATGGCTACACCTTC. It is translated as CASSYEVGGIYGYTF.

The chain employs TRBV5-1 and TRBJ2-1, with D unresolved. Germline V lookup: CDR1 SGHRS, CDR2 YFSETQ. The CDR3 length is 17 residues. V lost 0 bases, J lost 0 bases, and 13 bases lay in between. The CDR3: CASSLDWRMSSYNEQFF. The CDR3 DNA reads TGCGCCAGCAGCTTGGATTGGCGGATGAGCTCCTACAATGAGCAGTTCTTC.

In its sample, this clone was seen many times. This chain links TRBV27 with TRBJ1-3, with a possible D match to TRBD1 (6 bases). V lost 2 bases to trimming and J lost 2 bases, with 10 bases between them. CDR3 length: 15 residues. Germline CDR1 and CDR2: MNHEY and SMNVEV (reference sequence). The CDR3 DNA follows: TGTGCCAGCAGTTTACAGGGGCGCACTGGAAACACCATATATTTT. This sequence encodes CASSLQGRTGNTIYF.

V gene TRBV30 combines with J gene TRBJ2-1, with D tentatively TRBD2 (5 bases). Trimming pared 4 bases from V and 5 bases from J, leaving 15 bases between. This CDR3 spans 14 amino acids. The V gene's germline CDR1 is GTSNPN and CDR2 SVGIG (reference sequence). In DNA, the CDR3 is TGTGCCTGGATTCCGATTGTCGGGGACAATGAGCAGTTCTTC. Its translation: CAWIPIVGDNEQFF.

Concerning this clone: Other DNA sequences within the sample encode an identical CDR3. The chain joins TRBV15 to TRBJ1-5; TRBD1 is a possible D gene (5 bases). CDR3 size: 15 residues. The germline CDR1 and CDR2 sequences are LNHNV and YYDKDF (reference sequence). The V end lost 0 bases, the J end lost 7 bases, and 13 bases lay between the germline ends. CDR3 amino acids: CATSRDPGGGQPQHF. CDR3 DNA: TGTGCCACCAGCAGAGATCCCGGCGGGGGACAGCCCCAGCATTTT. Full variable domain (outside the CDR3, taken from reference TRBV15 and TRBJ1-5): DAMVIQNPRYQVTQFGKPVTLSCSQTLNHNVMYWYQQKSSQAPKLLFHYYDKDFNNEADTPDNFQSRRPNTSFCFLDIRSPGLGDTAMYLCATSRDPGGGQPQHFGDGTRLSIL.

J is TRBJ2-5 and V is TRBV2; D unresolved. The CDR3 loop spans 14 amino acids. Trimming removed 8 bases at V and 1 base at J, with 14 bases between. Germline V CDR1 and CDR2: SNHLY, FYNNEI. The CDR3 region is CASGSGQPQETQYF. The CDR3, as DNA: TGTGCCAGCGGCAGTGGGCAGCCCCAAGAGACCCAGTACTTC.

By proportion, this clone is medium-sized. The chain employs TRBV30 and TRBJ1-1; no firm D call. V shed 6 bases and J shed 0 bases, with 11 bases lying between them. CDR1 is GTSNPN and CDR2 is SVGIG in the germline V gene (reference sequence). The CDR3 consists of 13 residues. Here the CDR3 DNA reads TGTGCCTGCCAAGAGAGGGTGAACACTGAAGCTTTCTTT. Encoded protein: CACQERVNTEAFF.

A few counts support this clone. The chain couples TRBV10-3 to TRBJ2-7, with TRBD2 matching over 7 bases. The CDR3 totals 12 residues. Germline-derived CDR1 and CDR2 are ENHRY and SYGVKD. The V segment lost 6 bases and the J segment 2 bases; nucleotides outside the gene matches: 1. CDR3 nucleotide sequence: TGTGCCATCAGCGGACTAGCCTACGAGCAGTACTTC. As protein: CAISGLAYEQYF.

A few counts support this clone. An end of the junction does not agree with germline; a read error may underlie this. The V and J genes are TRBV29-1 and TRBJ2-1; maybe TRBD1 (6 bases). The CDR3 sequence is 10 residues long. Per the germline V gene, CDR1 is SQVTM and CDR2 is ANQGSEA. The CDR3 sequence is CSVDSYRVIF. The CDR3, as DNA: TGCAGCGTTGATTCCTACAGGGTAATCTTC.

This clone has just a few counts. J is TRBJ1-2 and V is TRBV10-3; D perhaps matches TRBD1 (6 bases). This CDR3 contains 18 residues. Deletions cut 4 bases from V and 4 bases from J, with 25 bases between. CDR1 and CDR2 (germline): ENHRY, SYGVKD. The DNA for the CDR3 is TGTGCCATCAGTGCGTCCCTCGACAGCGGGGGCGCCGTCTATGGCTACACCTTC. Residues: CAISASLDSGGAVYGYTF.

The chain couples TRBV10-3 to TRBJ2-1; 14 nucleotides align to TRBD2. CDR1 and CDR2 from the germline V gene are ENHRY and SYGVKD. This CDR3 region has 16 residues. Germline trimming cut 5 bases from V and 10 bases from J; bases unmatched to any gene: 10. CDR3 in DNA: TGTGCCATCAGTTCTGGACTAGCGGGGGGAAGGACAGAGCAGTTCTTC. The encoded protein is CAISSGLAGGRTEQFF.

This chain links TRBV4-1 with TRBJ1-5; D is possibly TRBD1 (5 bases). V dropped 4 bases and J dropped 6 bases, with 19 bases sitting between them. Germline lookup yields CDR1 MGHRA and CDR2 YSYEKL. The CDR3 length is 16 residues. The CDR3 coding sequence is TGCGCCAGCAGCCCCCCGCCAGGGCTGGTGGGTCAGCCCCAGCATTTT. Translation: CASSPPPGLVGQPQHF.

With regard to this clone: Other DNA sequences in this specimen translate into the identical CDR3. V gene TRBV20-1 combines with J gene TRBJ2-5; no definite D call. V was pared by 2 bases and J by 5 bases, with 6 bases between. The CDR3 spans 11 residues. Germline CDR1 reads DFQATT; CDR2 reads SNEGSKA (reference sequence). CDR3 protein: CSARSGETQYF. CDR3 DNA: TGCAGTGCTAGATCTGGGGAGACCCAGTACTTC.

This clone appeared a single time. The CDR3 nucleotides are TGTGCCAGCAGCGGCGGGGCTATTGAGGGGGAGCTGTTTTTT. Translated, it gives CASSGGAIEGELFF. The chain recombines TRBV9 with TRBJ2-2; D is perhaps TRBD2 (6 bases). CDR3 length: 14 residues. Per germline, CDR1 SGDLS and CDR2 YYNGEE. The V gene lost 3 bases and the J gene lost 8 bases, with 14 bases spanning the gap.

DNA for the CDR3: TGTGCCAGCAGTTTCACCAGAGGGGAGACCCAGTACTTC. Amino acids: CASSFTRGETQYF. The rearrangement uses TRBV27 and TRBJ2-5; tentatively, D is TRBD2 (5 bases). This CDR3 comprises 13 residues. The V end lost 3 bases, the J end lost 5 bases, and 10 bases lay between the germline ends. Germline V gene lookup returns CDR1 MNHEY and CDR2 SMNVEV (reference sequence).

V gene TRBV7-3 combines with J gene TRBJ2-7, with a weak D call TRBD1 (6 bases). The CDR3 sequence is 13 residues long. Trimming shortened V by 2 bases and J by 7 bases, and 12 bases separated the two germline ends. CDR1 SGHTA and CDR2 FQGTGA come from the germline V gene. In nucleotides, the CDR3 is TGTGCCAGCAGCTTAGCCAGGGGTGATGAGCAGTACTTC. This sequence encodes CASSLARGDEQYF.

The chain employs TRBV9 and TRBJ2-7; D tentatively fits TRBD1 or TRBD2 (5 bases each). Germline V lookup: CDR1 SGDLS, CDR2 YYNGEE. The CDR3 contains 16 residues. Trimming shortened V by 2 bases and J by 3 bases, and 18 bases separated the two germline ends. The CDR3 region is CASSVSVQGDRYEQYF. CDR3 nucleotide sequence: TGTGCCAGCAGCGTGTCTGTCCAGGGAGACCGCTACGAGCAGTACTTC. Combining the CDR3 with reference TRBV9 and TRBJ2-7 gives the whole variable domain DSGVTQTPKHLITATGQRVTLRCSPRSGDLSVYWYQQSLDQGLQFLIQYYNGEERAKGNILERFSAQQFPDLHSELNLSSLELGDSALYFCASSVSVQGDRYEQYFGPGTRLTVT.